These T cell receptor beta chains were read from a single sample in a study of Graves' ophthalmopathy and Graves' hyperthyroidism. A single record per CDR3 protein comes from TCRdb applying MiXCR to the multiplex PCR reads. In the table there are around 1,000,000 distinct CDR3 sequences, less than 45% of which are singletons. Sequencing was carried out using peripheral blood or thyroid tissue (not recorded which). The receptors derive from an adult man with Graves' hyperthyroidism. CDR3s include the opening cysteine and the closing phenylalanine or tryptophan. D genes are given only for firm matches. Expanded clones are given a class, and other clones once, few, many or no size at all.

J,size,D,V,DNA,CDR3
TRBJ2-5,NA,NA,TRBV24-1,TGTGCCATCCTACAGGGGCGGGGACAAGAGACCCAGTACTTC,CAILQGRGQETQYF
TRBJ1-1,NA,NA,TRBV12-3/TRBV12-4,TGTGCCAGCACCGAAGGGTCAACTAATGAAGCTTTCTTT,CASTEGSTNEAFF
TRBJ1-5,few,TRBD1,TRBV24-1,TGTGCCACCAGTGAACGGACAGGGTACCGGCCCCAGCATTTT,CATSERTGYRPQHF
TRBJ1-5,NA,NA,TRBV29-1,TGCAGCGTGACTAGCGGGTATGATCAGCCCCAGCATTTT,CSVTSGYDQPQHF
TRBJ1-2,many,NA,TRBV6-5,TGTGCCAGCAGTTACGGGAGGGAACACTATGGCTACACCTTC,CASSYGREHYGYTF
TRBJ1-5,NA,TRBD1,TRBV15,TGTGCCACCAGCAGTAACCCCGGACAGGGGGCTCAGCCCCAGCATTTT,CATSSNPGQGAQPQHF
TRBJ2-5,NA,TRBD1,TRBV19,TGTGCCAGTGCTCCGGGACAGGGATACAAAGAGACCCAGTACTTC,CASAPGQGYKETQYF
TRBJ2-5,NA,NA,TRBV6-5,TGTGCCAGCCAAAAACTGGAACAAGAGACCCAGTACTTC,CASQKLEQETQYF
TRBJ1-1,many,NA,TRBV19,TGTGCCAGTAGTAGGATAGCCGGGGATGAAGCTTTCTTT,CASSRIAGDEAFF
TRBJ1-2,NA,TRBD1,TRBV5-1,TGCGCCAGCAGCCAAGATCTTACAGGGGGAGGTGGCTACACCTTC,CASSQDLTGGGGYTF
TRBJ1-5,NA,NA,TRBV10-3,TGTGCCATCAGTGACGGCGGCAATCAGCCCCAGCATTTT,CAISDGGNQPQHF